Presented here are 20 T cell receptor beta chains from one specimen sequenced in a study of CD8+ T cells in alopecia areata. Treatment meaning: oral pan-JAK inhibitor, 5-10 mg twice daily. After isolation, RNA underwent reverse transcription to generate cDNA as the sequencing template. Data came from immunoSEQ multiplex PCR; TCRdb stores just in-frame clones and leaves some out. This sample carries nearly 95,000 clones, just over 70% of them seen once, and the ten largest clones take 15% to 20%. The specimen was CD8+ T cells sorted from blood, collected at approximately week 44, from a patient treated with tofacitinib. These TCRs come from a human donor with alopecia areata.

V usage is TRBV7-2 and J usage is TRBJ1-1, with D perhaps matching TRBD1 (5 bases). Germline V gene data show CDR1 as SGHTA and CDR2 as FQGNSA. Trimming shortened V by 5 bases and J by 7 bases, and 23 bases separated the two germline ends. The CDR3 sequence is 16 residues long. CDR3 coding DNA: TGTGCCAGCAGCCCTCGATCCGTTGGCAGAAGGGGTGAAGCTTTCTTT. Residues: CASSPRSVGRRGEAFF.

The chain employs TRBV7-9 and TRBJ2-7, with 9 positions matching TRBD2. Trimming cost V 5 bases and J 0 bases; bases outside gene matches: 8. This CDR3 comprises 16 residues. The germline gives CDR1 SEHNR, CDR2 FQNEAQ (reference sequence). DNA for the CDR3: TGTGCCAGCAGCGCCCCCGGGACTAGCCCCTCCTACGAGCAGTACTTC. It translates to CASSAPGTSPSYEQYF.

The chain uses TRBV4-1 and TRBJ2-7; 7 nucleotides line up with TRBD1. V trimming: 0 bases; J trimming: 3 bases; junction bases outside the gene matches: 8. This CDR3 is 16 amino acids long. Looked up from germline, CDR1 is MGHRA and CDR2 is YSYEKL. This CDR3 reads CASSQEGPGGDYEQYF. In nucleotides, the CDR3 is TGCGCCAGCAGCCAAGAAGGTCCAGGGGGTGACTACGAGCAGTACTTC.

This clone was counted between two and nine times. The chain has TRBV7-9 and TRBJ2-2; tentative D call: TRBD1 (6 bases). V gave up 8 bases and J gave up 4 bases, with 14 bases separating them. Germline-derived CDR1 and CDR2 are SEHNR and FQNEAQ (reference sequence). This CDR3 is 14 amino acids long. The CDR3 reads CASGSSRGTGELFF. The CDR3, as DNA: TGTGCCAGCGGGAGTAGCAGGGGCACCGGGGAGCTGTTTTTT.

By share of the sample, this clone is medium-sized. The gene calls are TRBV29-1 and TRBJ2-1; D is perhaps TRBD2 (5 bases). This CDR3 comprises 12 residues. Deletions cut 1 base from V and 7 bases from J, with 8 bases between. The V gene's germline CDR1 is SQVTM and CDR2 ANQGSEA. The CDR3 region is CSVEVSGNEQFF. The CDR3 coding sequence is TGCAGCGTTGAAGTTTCGGGAAATGAGCAGTTCTTC.

V is TRBV30 and J is TRBJ1-1; D remains ambiguous. CDR1 is GTSNPN, CDR2 SVGIG, per germline (reference sequence). This CDR3 is 14 amino acids long. V dropped 3 bases and J dropped 4 bases, with 15 bases sitting between them. The CDR3 here is CAWSKGRGGTEAFF. CDR3 DNA: TGTGCCTGGAGCAAAGGGCGGGGAGGCACTGAAGCTTTCTTT. The entire variable domain, with the rest obtained from reference TRBV30 and TRBJ1-1, is as follows: SQTIHQWPATLVQPVGSPLSLECTVEGTSNPNLYWYRQAAGRGLQLLFYSVGIGQISSEVPQNLSASRPQDRQFILSSKKLLLSDSGFYLCAWSKGRGGTEAFFGQGTRLTVV.

The chain links TRBV4-3 to TRBJ2-7; a possible D gene is TRBD2 (5 bases). Trimming pared 0 bases from V and 0 bases from J, leaving 9 bases between. CDR3 length equals 15 residues. In germline, CDR1 is LGHNA, CDR2 YSLEER. The CDR3 nucleotides read TGCGCCAGCAGCCAAGATCGAAGCGGCTCCTACGAGCAGTACTTC. Translating it yields CASSQDRSGSYEQYF.

The rearrangement links TRBV7-3 to TRBJ2-1; TRBD1 agrees at 10 bases. Germline V gene sequence: CDR1 SGHTA, CDR2 FQGTGA. Trimming removed 1 base from V and 8 bases from J; junction bases left unmatched: 2. The CDR3 runs to 14 residues. The CDR3 here is CASSLIGTGDEQFF. The CDR3 DNA reads TGTGCCAGCAGCTTAATCGGGACAGGGGATGAGCAGTTCTTC. The full variable domain, completed using reference TRBV7-3 and TRBJ2-1, is GAGVSQTPSNKVTEKGKYVELRCDPISGHTALYWYRQSLGQGPEFLIYFQGTGAADDSGLPNDRFFAVRPEGSVSTLKIQRTERGDSAVYLCASSLIGTGDEQFFGPGTRLTVL.

The chain links TRBV6-1 to TRBJ2-7, with no clear D. V was trimmed by 2 bases and J by 6 bases, leaving 14 bases between them. This CDR3 region has 14 residues. Germline values: CDR1 MNHNS, CDR2 SASEGT. The CDR3 region is CASSEKPRAFEQYF. In DNA, the CDR3 is TGTGCCAGCAGTGAAAAGCCCCGGGCATTCGAGCAGTACTTC.

The V and J genes are TRBV4-3 and TRBJ2-3; D gene unclear. Germline V gene lookup returns CDR1 LGHNA and CDR2 YSLEER. V lost 3 bases to trimming and J lost 2 bases, with 15 bases between them. This CDR3 region has 16 residues. Written as DNA, the CDR3 is TGCGCCAGCAGCCAGTATATAACGTCCCCCACAGATACGCAGTATTTT. This sequence encodes CASSQYITSPTDTQYF.

This clone was counted only a few times. This chain links TRBV4-3 with TRBJ2-6; TRBD1 agrees at 9 bases. CDR3 length: 18 residues. V was clipped by 0 bases and J by 1 base; unmatched bases: 4. CDR1 and CDR2 (germline): LGHNA, YSLEER. CDR3 sequence (DNA): TGCGCCAGCAGCCAAGACGGGACAGGGTCATCTGGGGCCAACGTCCTGACTTTC. Its protein product is CASSQDGTGSSGANVLTF.

The chain links TRBV5-1 to TRBJ1-1; D not resolved. Trimming pared 0 bases from V and 3 bases from J, leaving 9 bases between. Germline values: CDR1 SGHRS, CDR2 YFSETQ. The CDR3 runs to 14 residues. The CDR3 nucleotides are TGCGCCAGCAGCTTGGTTAGCCAGTACACTGAAGCTTTCTTT. Amino acids: CASSLVSQYTEAFF.

V gene TRBV12-5 combines with J gene TRBJ1-1; D not certain. There are 15 residues in the CDR3. V gave up 0 bases and J gave up 4 bases, with 12 bases separating them. From germline, CDR1 is LGHNT and CDR2 FRNRAP. The CDR3 spells CASGLVQTVITEAFF. In DNA form, the CDR3 reads TGTGCTAGTGGTTTGGTACAAACAGTAATCACTGAAGCTTTCTTT.

V is TRBV12-5 and J is TRBJ2-7; D remains ambiguous. The V end lost 1 base, the J end lost 3 bases, and 4 bases lay between the germline ends. The CDR3 runs to 12 residues. CDR1 and CDR2 (germline): LGHNT, FRNRAP. The CDR3 bases are TGTGCTAGTGGTTTGGGGGGCTACGAGCAGTACTTC. Encoded protein: CASGLGGYEQYF.

The chain links TRBV27 to TRBJ2-1, with D maybe TRBD2 (5 bases). This CDR3 is built from 14 residues. Trimming removed 7 bases at V and 9 bases at J, with 19 bases between. Germline V gene lookup returns CDR1 MNHEY and CDR2 SMNVEV (reference sequence). The CDR3 here is CASTVGVGSGEQFF. Here the CDR3 DNA reads TGTGCCAGCACAGTCGGGGTTGGGTCGGGTGAGCAGTTCTTC.

V gene TRBV27 combines with J gene TRBJ2-1, with 8 bases identical to TRBD2. This CDR3 has 17 residues. V dropped 5 bases and J dropped 6; count of bases not matched to a gene: 15. CDR1 and CDR2 (germline): MNHEY, SMNVEV (reference sequence). CDR3 sequence: CASSPGWAGGIRNEQFF. The CDR3 nucleotides are TGTGCCAGCAGTCCTGGGTGGGCGGGGGGTATTCGCAATGAGCAGTTCTTC.

V and J are TRBV4-3 and TRBJ2-1; TRBD2 matches 11 bases. V gave up 3 bases and J gave up 3 bases; unmatched junction bases: 4. Germline loops: CDR1 LGHNA, CDR2 YSLEER. The CDR3 runs 16 residues. For the CDR3, the DNA is TGCGCCAGCAGCCAGAGCCTAGCGGGGGGCTACAATGAGCAGTTCTTC. It encodes CASSQSLAGGYNEQFF.

Only one count was recorded for this clone. The chain employs TRBV6-5 and TRBJ2-1; TRBD1 is a possible D gene (6 bases). The CDR3 contains 15 residues. The V gene's germline CDR1 is MNHEY and CDR2 SVGAGI. V lost 0 bases and J lost 3, with 9 bases in between. Here the CDR3 reads CASSYSGQNYNEQFF. The CDR3 bases are TGTGCCAGCAGTTACTCAGGACAGAACTACAATGAGCAGTTCTTC.

J is TRBJ2-2 and V is TRBV4-3; D uncertain. The length of the CDR3 is 15 residues. Germline loops: CDR1 LGHNA, CDR2 YSLEER. V was trimmed by 0 bases and J by 3 bases, leaving 8 bases between them. CDR3 residues: CASSQDQTYTGELFF. The CDR3 DNA reads as TGCGCCAGCAGCCAAGATCAGACTTACACCGGGGAGCTGTTTTTT.

The chain couples TRBV29-1 to TRBJ2-1; 8 nucleotides align to TRBD2. This CDR3 is 12 amino acids long. The J segment lost 12 bases and the V segment lost 3 bases, leaving 7 bases of the junction unmatched. Per the germline V gene, CDR1 is SQVTM and CDR2 is ANQGSEA. CDR3 nucleotide sequence: TGCAGCGTTGAGGAGCGGGGGAGGGGGCAGTTCTTC. It is translated as CSVEERGRGQFF.